These 14 T cell receptor beta chains came from one sample sequenced in a study of OX40 agonist ivuxolimab in advanced cancers. The data were produced by immunoSEQ multiplex PCR, yet TCRdb's version contains in-frame clones alone and is incomplete. Among 100,000 to 150,000 clones listed, 85% to 95% were seen once. Specimen: CD4+ or CD8+ T cells sorted from blood, collected in a trial of the OX40 agonist ivuxolimab. Source of these receptors: an adult with an advanced solid tumor such as melanoma, head and neck, liver or kidney cancer.

This chain joins TRBV6-5 and TRBJ1-1; possible D gene TRBD1, 6 bases. With 6 bases removed from V and 1 base from J, the gap between germline ends came to 9 bases. Germline V gene lookup returns CDR1 MNHEY and CDR2 SVGAGI. CDR3 length equals 13 residues. CDR3: CASRSTGNTEAFF. In DNA form, the CDR3 reads TGTGCCAGCAGGTCGACAGGGAACACTGAAGCTTTCTTT.

The chain carries TRBV5-4 and TRBJ1-1; 11 bases match TRBD1. The junction had 10 bases not matched to a gene; V was cut back by 2 bases and J by 4 bases. This CDR3 contains 17 residues. Germline-derived CDR1 and CDR2 are SGHNT and YYREEE (reference sequence). CDR3 nucleotide sequence: TGTGCCAGCAGCTTTGGACAGGGGGCTTCATTTGTCACTGAAGCTTTCTTT. Amino acid sequence: CASSFGQGASFVTEAFF.

The chain links TRBV5-5 to TRBJ1-2, with 7 nucleotides matching TRBD1. The germline CDR1 and CDR2 sequences are SGHKS and YYEKEE (reference sequence). CDR3 size: 13 residues. V lost 4 bases to trimming and J lost 7 bases; unmatched junction nucleotides: 7. The chain's CDR3 is CASSARTGRGYTF. CDR3 DNA sequence: TGTGCCAGCAGCGCGAGGACAGGCCGTGGCTACACCTTC.

This rearrangement joins TRBV6-1 to TRBJ1-1, with TRBD1 matching over 8 bases. The CDR3 extends over 14 amino acids. J lost 1 base, V lost 7 bases, and 5 bases had no gene match. The germline CDR1 and CDR2 sequences are MNHNS and SASEGT. CDR3 DNA sequence: TGTGCCAGCAAAACAGGGGGACGGAACACTGAAGCTTTCTTT. This gives the protein CASKTGGRNTEAFF.

The V gene is TRBV6-6, the J gene TRBJ1-5, with D possibly being TRBD1 (5 bases). V lost 0 bases and J lost 7, with 16 bases in between. Germline assignment: CDR1 MNHNY and CDR2 SVGAGI (reference sequence). The CDR3 covers 16 residues. The DNA of the CDR3 is TGTGCCAGCAGTTACTCGAGGGGCCTACAGGAACAGCCCCAGCATTTT. The encoded protein is CASSYSRGLQEQPQHF.

V usage is TRBV14 and J usage is TRBJ2-1, with 9 nucleotides matching TRBD2. Germline CDR1 SGHDN, CDR2 FVKESK. The junction had 12 bases not matched to a gene; V was cut back by 0 bases and J by 12 bases. The CDR3 is 16 amino acids. The CDR3: CASSQDVGLAGLGQFF. As DNA, the CDR3 is TGTGCCAGCAGCCAAGATGTAGGGCTAGCGGGATTAGGGCAGTTCTTC.

The rearrangement uses TRBV19 and TRBJ1-1; 8 bases line up with TRBD1. The V gene's germline CDR1 is LNHDA and CDR2 SQIVND (reference sequence). Unmatched junction bases numbered 11, after V lost 4 bases and J lost 7 bases. The CDR3 extends over 15 amino acids. The DNA for the CDR3 is TGTGCCAGTAGTAGGGACAGGACGATGGTGGGTGAAGCTTTCTTT. This codes for CASSRDRTMVGEAFF.

In this sample, this clone turned up once. The chain is built from TRBV6-1 and TRBJ2-7; D not resolved. CDR1 and CDR2 (germline): MNHNS, SASEGT. The CDR3 covers 14 residues. V lost 1 base, J lost 3 bases, and 10 bases lay in between. CDR3 in amino acids: CASSEGARIYEQYF. The CDR3 DNA reads TGTGCCAGCAGTGAAGGGGCTAGAATCTACGAGCAGTACTTC.

This chain uses TRBV7-9 with TRBJ2-7, with a weak D call TRBD1 (6 bases). CDR1 SEHNR and CDR2 FQNEAQ come from the germline V gene (reference sequence). V was shortened by 5 bases and J by 7 bases, with 18 bases between the two germline ends. This CDR3 spans 14 amino acids. CDR3 region: CASSPPTGSKEQYF. The CDR3 nucleotides read TGTGCCAGCAGCCCCCCAACAGGGTCTAAGGAGCAGTACTTC.

This sequence joins TRBV9 and TRBJ2-7, with D possibly being TRBD1 or TRBD2 (5 bases each). Trimming pared 4 bases from V and 0 bases from J, leaving 17 bases between. The germline gives CDR1 SGDLS, CDR2 YYNGEE. CDR3 length: 16 amino acids. In nucleotides, the CDR3 is TGTGCCAGCAGCCCTTTGGGACCGGCGAGCTCCTACGAGCAGTACTTC. This gives the protein CASSPLGPASSYEQYF.

This clone has just one count. The rearrangement joins TRBV27 to TRBJ1-1; D not resolved. This CDR3 spans 16 amino acids. Germline V gives CDR1 MNHEY, CDR2 SMNVEV (reference sequence). Deletions cut 2 bases from V and 0 bases from J, with 13 bases between. CDR3 bases: TGTGCCAGCAGTTTACTTGGTGGCAGGTTGAACACTGAAGCTTTCTTT. As protein: CASSLLGGRLNTEAFF.

This clone was seen just once. The chain is built from TRBV6-6 and TRBJ1-1, with D perhaps TRBD1 (6 bases). Trimming stripped 5 bases from V and 4 bases from J, with 11 bases between. Germline V gene sequence: CDR1 MNHNY, CDR2 SVGAGI (reference sequence). The CDR3 totals 13 residues. The CDR3 is CASSPGVATEAFF. The CDR3 nucleotides are TGTGCCAGCAGTCCAGGGGTGGCCACTGAAGCTTTCTTT.

The J gene is TRBJ1-1, the V gene TRBV7-3, with a weak D call TRBD1 (5 bases). There are 17 residues in the CDR3. Germline lookup yields CDR1 SGHTA and CDR2 FQGTGA. V lost 0 bases to trimming and J lost 0 bases, with 14 bases between them. In nucleotides, the CDR3 is TGTGCCAGCAGCTTAACAAACGGGGGAGGGGTGAACACTGAAGCTTTCTTT. Its protein is CASSLTNGGGVNTEAFF.

This chain uses TRBV11-2 with TRBJ2-4; tentatively, D is TRBD1 (6 bases). There are 15 residues in the CDR3. Germline lookup yields CDR1 SGHAT and CDR2 FQNNGV. Trimming removed 1 base at V and 6 bases at J, with 13 bases between. The CDR3 DNA is TGTGCCAGCAGCTTAGCGTTCCAGGGGCGAAACATTCAGTACTTC. Amino acids: CASSLAFQGRNIQYF.